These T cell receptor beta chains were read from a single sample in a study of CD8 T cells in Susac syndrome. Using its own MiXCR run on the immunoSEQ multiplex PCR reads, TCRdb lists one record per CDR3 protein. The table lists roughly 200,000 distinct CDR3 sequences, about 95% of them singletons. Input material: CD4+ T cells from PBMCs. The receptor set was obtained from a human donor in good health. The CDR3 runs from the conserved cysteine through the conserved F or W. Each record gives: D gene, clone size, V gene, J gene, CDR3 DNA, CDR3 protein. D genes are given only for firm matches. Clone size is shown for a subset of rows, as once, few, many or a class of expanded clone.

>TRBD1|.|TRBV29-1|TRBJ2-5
TGCAGCGGACAGGGGGCGCCTGGGGAGACCCAGTACTTC
CSGQGAPGETQYF
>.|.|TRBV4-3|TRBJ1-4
TGCGCCAGCAGCCAGCACAGGGACGAAAAACTGTTTTTT
CASSQHRDEKLFF
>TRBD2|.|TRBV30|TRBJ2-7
TGTGCCTGGACGTCTAGCGGGACGTACGAGCAGTACTTC
CAWTSSGTYEQYF
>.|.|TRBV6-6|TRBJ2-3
TGTGCCAGCAGTTACTCTGGGCGTGAGGCCACAGATACGCAGTATTTT
CASSYSGREATDTQYF
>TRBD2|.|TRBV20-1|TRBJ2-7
TGCAGTGCTAGATGGGTGGGAGGGCCCCCCTACGAGCAGTACTTC
CSARWVGGPPYEQYF
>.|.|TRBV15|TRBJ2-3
TGTGCCACCAGCAGAGATTTCCCGGGAGAACGCGGGTTGGAAGATACGCAGTATTTT
CATSRDFPGERGLEDTQYF
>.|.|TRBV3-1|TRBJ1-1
TGTGCCAGCAGCCAAGATCATAATCGGCCTGAAGCTTTCTTT
CASSQDHNRPEAFF
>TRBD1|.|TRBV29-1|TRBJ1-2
TGCAGCGTGAAAAGACAGGGGGCTCTTATCTATGGCTACACCTTC
CSVKRQGALIYGYTF
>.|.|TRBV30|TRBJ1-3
TGTGCCTGGAGCGACAGGAGGTGGAACACCATATATTTT
CAWSDRRWNTIYF
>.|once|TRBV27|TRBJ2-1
TGTGCCAGCAGTTTAGAGGGTTACCATGAGCAGTTCTTC
CASSLEGYHEQFF
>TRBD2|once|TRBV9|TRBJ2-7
TGTGCCAGCAGCTCCGGGGGGACCAGCTCCTACGAGCAGTACTTC
CASSSGGTSSYEQYF
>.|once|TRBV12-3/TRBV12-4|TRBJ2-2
TGTGCCAGCTGCGGGTTCGGGGAGCTGTTTTTT
CASCGFGELFF
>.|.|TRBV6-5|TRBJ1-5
TGTGCCAGCAGTTGGGCAGGGAGGGGACAGCCCCAGCATTTT
CASSWAGRGQPQHF
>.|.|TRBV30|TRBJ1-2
TGTGCCTGGAGTCCGACAGGCTATGGCTACACCTTC
CAWSPTGYGYTF
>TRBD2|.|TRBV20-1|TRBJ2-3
TGCAGTGCTTTACGGACTAGCGGGAGCACAGATACGCAGTATTTT
CSALRTSGSTDTQYF
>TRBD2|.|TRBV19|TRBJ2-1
TGTGCCAGTAGTGGCGGGAGGGTCTACAATGAGCAGTTCTTC
CASSGGRVYNEQFF
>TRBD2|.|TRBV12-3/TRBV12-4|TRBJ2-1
TGTGCCAGCAGTTTTGCTAGCGGGATCAATGAGCAGTTCTTC
CASSFASGINEQFF
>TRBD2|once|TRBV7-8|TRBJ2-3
TGTGCCAGCAACCTAGCGGGAGGTTCGGGAACAGATACGCAGTATTTT
CASNLAGGSGTDTQYF
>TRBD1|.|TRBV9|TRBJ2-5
TGTGCCAGCAGCGCGACAGGGGGGGAGACCCAGTACTTC
CASSATGGETQYF